These 7 T cell receptor beta chains originate from one sample sequenced in a study of tumor-infiltrating lymphocytes in localized non-small cell lung cancer. The repertoire was sequenced with immunoSEQ multiplex PCR; TCRdb's copy has only in-frame clones and lacks some. The sample holds roughly 25,000 clones; 69% are singletons and the top ten take about 15%. Sequencing was carried out using lung tumor tissue. All receptors derive from a human donor with non-small cell lung cancer.

This clone was observed once. V is TRBV7-2 and J is TRBJ2-7, with TRBD2 matching over 7 bases. CDR1 SGHTA and CDR2 FQGNSA come from the germline V gene. The CDR3 length is 18 residues. With 5 bases clipped from V and 3 bases from J, the junction kept 19 bases outside the gene matches. The DNA of the CDR3 is TGTGCCAGCAGCCACTTCCCCCTTGTAGCGGGCCTGGTCTACGAGCAGTACTTC. As protein: CASSHFPLVAGLVYEQYF.

DNA of the CDR3: TGTGCCAGTAGTATAGTCGGGGGGGCCATAGAGACCCAGTACTTC. Translating it yields CASSIVGGAIETQYF. The V gene is TRBV19, the J gene TRBJ2-5; 8 bases agree with TRBD2. The CDR3 has 15 amino acids. CDR1 LNHDA and CDR2 SQIVND come from the germline V gene (reference sequence). V lost 1 base and J lost 4; bases outside the gene matches: 5.

The rearrangement uses TRBV14 and TRBJ2-5, with 10 bases identical to TRBD2. Unmatched junction bases numbered 4, after V lost 1 base and J lost 5 bases. CDR1 SGHDN and CDR2 FVKESK come from the germline V gene. The CDR3 is 15 amino acids. Here the CDR3 DNA reads TGTGCCAGCAGCCAAGGCCTAGCGGGAGCTGAGACCCAGTACTTC. The encoded protein is CASSQGLAGAETQYF.

This chain links TRBV7-9 with TRBJ2-7; TRBD1 aligns across 9 bases. V lost 5 bases and J lost 3; bases outside the gene matches: 8. This CDR3 has 15 amino acids. CDR1 and CDR2 (germline): SEHNR, FQNEAQ (reference sequence). This CDR3 is CASSPTWTGDYEQYF. For the CDR3, the DNA is TGTGCCAGCAGCCCCACCTGGACAGGGGACTACGAGCAGTACTTC.

The chain couples TRBV15 to TRBJ2-7; 10 bases are shared with TRBD1. Trimming cost V 5 bases and J 4 bases; bases outside gene matches: 11. The CDR3 is 16 amino acids. Germline assignment: CDR1 LNHNV and CDR2 YYDKDF (reference sequence). CDR3 coding DNA: TGTGCCACCAGCGGGGGGCCCGGGACAGGGGTTTACGAGCAGTACTTC. Protein sequence: CATSGGPGTGVYEQYF.

This sequence joins TRBV30 and TRBJ2-3; TRBD2 matches at 8 bases. Germline CDR1 and CDR2: GTSNPN and SVGIG (reference sequence). V lost 0 bases, J lost 5 bases, and 10 bases stayed unmatched. This CDR3 is 16 amino acids long. The DNA for the CDR3 is TGTGCCTGGAGTGTACGGGGTAGCGGGAAAAAAGATACGCAGTATTTT. This gives the protein CAWSVRGSGKKDTQYF.

This sequence joins TRBV7-9 and TRBJ2-1; D may be TRBD1 (6 bases). In germline, CDR1 is SEHNR, CDR2 FQNEAQ (reference sequence). Trimming removed 5 bases from V and 8 bases from J, with 19 bases in between. The CDR3 totals 15 residues. CDR3 sequence: CASSSPQGLVDEQFF. DNA of the CDR3: TGTGCCAGCAGCAGTCCACAGGGTTTAGTCGATGAGCAGTTCTTC.